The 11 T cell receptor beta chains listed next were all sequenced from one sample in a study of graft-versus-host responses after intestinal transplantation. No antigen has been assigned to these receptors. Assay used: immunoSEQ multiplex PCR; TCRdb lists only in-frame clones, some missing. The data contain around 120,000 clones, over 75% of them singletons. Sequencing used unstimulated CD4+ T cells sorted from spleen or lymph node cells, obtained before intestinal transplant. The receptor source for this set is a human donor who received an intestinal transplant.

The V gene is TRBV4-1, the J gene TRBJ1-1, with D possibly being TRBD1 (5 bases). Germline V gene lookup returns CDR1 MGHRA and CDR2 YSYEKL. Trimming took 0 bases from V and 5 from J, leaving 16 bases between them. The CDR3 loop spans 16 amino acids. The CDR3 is CASSQDESGLRTEAFF. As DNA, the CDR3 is TGCGCCAGCAGCCAAGACGAGTCAGGGCTTAGAACTGAAGCTTTCTTT.

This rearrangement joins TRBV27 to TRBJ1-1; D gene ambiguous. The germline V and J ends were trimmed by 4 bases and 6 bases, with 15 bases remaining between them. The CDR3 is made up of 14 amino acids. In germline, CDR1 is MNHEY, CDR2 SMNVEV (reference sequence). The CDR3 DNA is TGTGCCAGCAGTTATACAGCTTTAAGGTCTGAAGCTTTCTTT. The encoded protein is CASSYTALRSEAFF.

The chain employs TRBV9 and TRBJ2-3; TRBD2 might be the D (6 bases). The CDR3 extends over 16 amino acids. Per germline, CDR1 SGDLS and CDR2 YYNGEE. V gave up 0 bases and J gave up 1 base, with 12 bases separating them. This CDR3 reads CASSVGSPGGTDTQYF. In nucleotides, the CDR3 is TGTGCCAGCAGCGTAGGGTCTCCGGGAGGCACAGATACGCAGTATTTT.

CDR3 region: CASSVGLAGLGDTQYF. CDR3 coding DNA: TGTGCCAGCAGCGTAGGATTAGCGGGATTGGGAGATACGCAGTATTTT. The chain is built from TRBV9 and TRBJ2-3; 8 bases map to TRBD2. Germline CDR1 reads SGDLS; CDR2 reads YYNGEE. V shed 0 bases and J 5 bases; nucleotides not matched to a gene: 8. The CDR3 is 16 amino acids.

CDR3 sequence (DNA): TGTGCCAGCAGCGCCACAGGGGTTACGAACACTGAAGCTTTCTTT. This codes for CASSATGVTNTEAFF. The rearrangement uses TRBV9 and TRBJ1-1, with 7 bases lining up with TRBD1. The ends lost 3 bases at V and 1 base at J; junction bases unmatched: 6. The CDR3 is made up of 15 amino acids. Germline V CDR1 and CDR2: SGDLS, YYNGEE.

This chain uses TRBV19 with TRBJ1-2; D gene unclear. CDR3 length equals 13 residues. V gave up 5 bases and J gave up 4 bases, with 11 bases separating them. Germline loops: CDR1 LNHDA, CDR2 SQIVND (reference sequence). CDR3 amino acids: CASSEGTSYGYTF. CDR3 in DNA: TGTGCCAGTAGTGAGGGAACCTCCTATGGCTACACCTTC.

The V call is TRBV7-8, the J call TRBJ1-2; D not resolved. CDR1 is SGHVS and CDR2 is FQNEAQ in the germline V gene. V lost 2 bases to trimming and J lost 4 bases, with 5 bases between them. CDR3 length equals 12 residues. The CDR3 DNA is TGTGCCAGCAGCTTATACAGCTATGGCTACACCTTC. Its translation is CASSLYSYGYTF.

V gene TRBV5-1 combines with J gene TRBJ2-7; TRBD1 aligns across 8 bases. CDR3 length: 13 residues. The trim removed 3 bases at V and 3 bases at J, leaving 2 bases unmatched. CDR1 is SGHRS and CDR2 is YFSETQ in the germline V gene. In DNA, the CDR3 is TGCGCCAGCAGCTCTGGACAGGGCTACGAGCAGTACTTC. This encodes CASSSGQGYEQYF.

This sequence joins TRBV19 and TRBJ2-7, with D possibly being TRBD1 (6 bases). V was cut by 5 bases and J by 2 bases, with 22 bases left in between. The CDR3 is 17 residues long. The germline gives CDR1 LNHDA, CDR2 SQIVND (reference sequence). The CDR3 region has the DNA TGTGCCAGTAGTGTCAGAGGTGGGCAGGGGACGACCTACGAGCAGTACTTC. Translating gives CASSVRGGQGTTYEQYF.

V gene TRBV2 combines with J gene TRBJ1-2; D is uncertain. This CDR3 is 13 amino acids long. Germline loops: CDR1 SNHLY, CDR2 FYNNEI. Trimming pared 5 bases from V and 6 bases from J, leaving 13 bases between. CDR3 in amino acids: CASSYREDHGYTF. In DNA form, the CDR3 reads TGTGCCAGCAGTTACCGGGAGGACCATGGCTACACCTTC.

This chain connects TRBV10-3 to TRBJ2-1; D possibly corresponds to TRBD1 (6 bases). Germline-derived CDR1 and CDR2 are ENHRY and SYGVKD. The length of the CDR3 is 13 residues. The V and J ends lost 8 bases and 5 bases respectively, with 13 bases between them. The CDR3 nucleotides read TGTGCCATCCGACCACAGGGTGACAATGAGCAGTTCTTC. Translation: CAIRPQGDNEQFF.